This TCR beta chain was identified during a study of early T cells in non-severe SARS-CoV-2 infection. This clonotype was observed many times. TCRdb recomputed calls from the 5' RACE reads with MiXCR, one row per CDR3 protein. Of some 26,000 distinct CDR3 sequences listed, roughly 4.8% are singletons. CDR1 is LNHDA, CDR2 SQIVND, per germline (reference sequence). The germline V and J ends were trimmed by 7 bases and 2 bases, with 18 bases remaining between them. The CDR3 is made up of 16 amino acids. The V and J genes are TRBV19 and TRBJ2-1, with D uncertain. The sample was whole blood. The source is an adult who was a healthcare worker with PCR-confirmed SARS-CoV-2 infection or an uninfected control (not recorded which). Here the CDR3 reads CASTPDHSNTYNEQFF. CDR3 nucleotide sequence: TGTGCCAGTACCCCGGACCATTCCAACACCTACAATGAGCAGTTCTTC.